These 9 T cell receptor beta chains were all obtained from the same sample, sequenced in a study of blood T cell repertoires in COVID-19. Sequencing used immunoSEQ multiplex PCR; TCRdb keeps in-frame clones, though not all of them. The table lists 25,000 to 30,000 clones, 75% to 90% of them singletons. Sequenced: peripheral blood. The receptors originated from a woman older than 75 with COVID-19, enrolled during active disease.

This chain uses TRBV7-6 with TRBJ2-1, with D unclear. Trimming left V 1 base short and J 4 bases short, with 8 bases between. Germline V gene data show CDR1 as SGHVS and CDR2 as FNYEAQ. The CDR3 consists of 14 residues. The DNA of the CDR3 is TGTGCCAGCAGCTTAGGGGTACAGTACAATGAGCAGTTCTTC. This codes for CASSLGVQYNEQFF.

This chain links TRBV19 with TRBJ1-3; D unresolved. Germline lookup yields CDR1 LNHDA and CDR2 SQIVND (reference sequence). This CDR3 contains 17 residues. Trimming pared 5 bases from V and 0 bases from J, leaving 17 bases between. Here the CDR3 reads CASSVDAQTPSGNTIYF. CDR3 coding DNA: TGTGCCAGTAGTGTCGACGCACAGACCCCCTCTGGAAACACCATATATTTT.

This clone was detected only a few times. The chain is built from TRBV23-1 and TRBJ1-1, with D uncertain. Being an ORF, TRBV23-1 has a function that is uncertain. V lost 8 bases and J lost 5, with 9 bases in between. The CDR3 has 11 amino acids. CDR3 sequence reads: CASVPGTEAFF. The CDR3, as DNA: TGCGCCAGCGTACCCGGGACTGAAGCTTTCTTT.

V is TRBV30 and J is TRBJ1-1, with D maybe TRBD1 (5 bases). Trimming shortened V by 3 bases and J by 6 bases, and 23 bases separated the two germline ends. The CDR3 has 16 amino acids. CDR1 and CDR2 (germline): GTSNPN, SVGIG (reference sequence). The CDR3 DNA sequence: TGTGCCTGGAGACCTAATCGGCGGGGGGAAGTTTCTGAAGCTTTCTTT. Translating gives CAWRPNRRGEVSEAFF.

The V gene is TRBV28, the J gene TRBJ1-2; TRBD1 might be the D (5 bases). With 7 bases removed from V and 7 bases from J, the gap between germline ends came to 16 bases. Germline CDR1 MDHEN, CDR2 SYDVKM. CDR3 length: 13 residues. CDR3 region: CASIPQRGGGYTF. The CDR3 DNA is TGTGCCAGCATCCCGCAGCGGGGGGGTGGCTACACCTTC.

This clone showed up just a few times. The rearrangement joins TRBV11-2 to TRBJ1-2, with TRBD1 identical over 9 bases. V was pared by 1 base and J by 7 bases, with 4 bases of the junction left unmatched. Per germline, CDR1 SGHAT and CDR2 FQNNGV. The CDR3 consists of 14 residues. The CDR3 spells CASSLGQGVFGYTF. In DNA form, the CDR3 reads TGTGCCAGCAGCTTAGGACAGGGGGTTTTTGGCTACACCTTC.

The V and J genes are TRBV6-2 or TRBV6-3 and TRBJ1-6, with D possibly matching TRBD1 (6 bases). Trimming removed 2 bases at V and 6 bases at J, with 11 bases between. Per germline, CDR1 MNHEY and CDR2 SVGEGT. This CDR3 contains 15 residues. Written as DNA, the CDR3 is TGTGCCAGCAGTTACCTCGGACAGCTTAATTCACCCCTCCACTTT. Translating it yields CASSYLGQLNSPLHF.

The chain joins TRBV9 to TRBJ1-2, with 7 bases identical to TRBD1. V trimming: 4 bases; J trimming: 8 bases; junction bases outside the gene matches: 14. CDR1 is SGDLS and CDR2 is YYNGEE in the germline V gene. The CDR3 runs to 15 residues. The CDR3 sequence is CASSPEALTGEGYTF. As DNA, the CDR3 is TGTGCCAGCAGCCCCGAGGCCTTAACAGGGGAAGGCTACACCTTC.

CDR3 amino acids: CASSETVSNTDTQYF. The CDR3 DNA sequence: TGTGCCAGCAGTGAAACCGTTAGTAACACAGATACGCAGTATTTT. The chain combines TRBV6-1 with TRBJ2-3; D ambiguous. The CDR3 is made up of 15 amino acids. V lost 2 bases and J 2 bases, leaving 11 bases between the germline ends. Germline CDR1 MNHNS, CDR2 SASEGT.